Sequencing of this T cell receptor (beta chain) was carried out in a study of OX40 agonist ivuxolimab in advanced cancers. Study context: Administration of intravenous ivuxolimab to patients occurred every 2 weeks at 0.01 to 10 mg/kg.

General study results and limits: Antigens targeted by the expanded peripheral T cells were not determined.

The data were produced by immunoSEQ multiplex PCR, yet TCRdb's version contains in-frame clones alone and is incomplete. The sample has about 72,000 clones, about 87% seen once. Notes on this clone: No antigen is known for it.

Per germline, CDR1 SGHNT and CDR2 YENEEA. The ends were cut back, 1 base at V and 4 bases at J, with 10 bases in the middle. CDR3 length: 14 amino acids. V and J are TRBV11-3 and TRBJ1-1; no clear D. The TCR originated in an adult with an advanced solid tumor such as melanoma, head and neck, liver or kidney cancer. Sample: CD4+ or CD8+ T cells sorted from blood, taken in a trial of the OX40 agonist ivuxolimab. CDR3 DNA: TGTGCCAGCAGCTTAGCATCCTTGGGCACTGAAGCTTTCTTT. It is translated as CASSLASLGTEAFF.